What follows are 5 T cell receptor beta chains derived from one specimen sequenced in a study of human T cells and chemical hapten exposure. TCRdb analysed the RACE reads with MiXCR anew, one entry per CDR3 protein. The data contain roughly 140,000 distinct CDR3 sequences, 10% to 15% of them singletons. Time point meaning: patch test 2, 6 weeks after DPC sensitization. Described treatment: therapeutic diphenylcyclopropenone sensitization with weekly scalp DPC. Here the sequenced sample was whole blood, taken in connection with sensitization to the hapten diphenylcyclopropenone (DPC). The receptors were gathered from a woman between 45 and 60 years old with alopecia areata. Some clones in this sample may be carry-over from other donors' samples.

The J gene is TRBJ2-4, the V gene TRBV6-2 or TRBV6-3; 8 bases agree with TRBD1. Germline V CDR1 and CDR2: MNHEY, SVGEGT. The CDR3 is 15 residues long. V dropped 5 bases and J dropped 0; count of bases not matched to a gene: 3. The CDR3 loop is CASSRTGSAKNIQYF. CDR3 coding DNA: TGTGCCAGCAGTCGGACAGGGTCAGCCAAAAACATTCAGTACTTC.

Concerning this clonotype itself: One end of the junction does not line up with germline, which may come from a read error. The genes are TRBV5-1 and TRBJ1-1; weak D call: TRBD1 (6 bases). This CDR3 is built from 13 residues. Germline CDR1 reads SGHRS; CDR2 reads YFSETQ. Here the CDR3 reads CASATGQNPEAFF. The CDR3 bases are TGCGCCAGCGCTACCGGACAGAACCCTGAAGCTTTCTTT.

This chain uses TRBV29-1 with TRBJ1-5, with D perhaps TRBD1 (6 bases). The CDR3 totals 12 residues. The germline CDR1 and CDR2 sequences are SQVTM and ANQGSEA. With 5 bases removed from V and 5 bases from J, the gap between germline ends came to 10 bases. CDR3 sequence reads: CSVLAGDQPQHF. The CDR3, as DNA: TGCAGCGTTTTGGCAGGGGATCAGCCCCAGCATTTT.

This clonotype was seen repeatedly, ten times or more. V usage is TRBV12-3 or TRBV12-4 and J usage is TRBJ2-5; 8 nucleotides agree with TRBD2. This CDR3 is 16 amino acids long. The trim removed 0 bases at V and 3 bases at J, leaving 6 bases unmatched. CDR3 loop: CASSLASLLAEETQYF. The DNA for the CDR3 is TGTGCCAGCAGTTTAGCCTCCCTACTAGCGGAAGAGACCCAGTACTTC.

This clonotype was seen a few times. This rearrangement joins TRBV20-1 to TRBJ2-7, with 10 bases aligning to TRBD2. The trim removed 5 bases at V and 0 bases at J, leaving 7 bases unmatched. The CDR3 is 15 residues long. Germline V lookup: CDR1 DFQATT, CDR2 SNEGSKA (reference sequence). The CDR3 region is CSAPSRTSGSYEQYF. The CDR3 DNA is TGCAGTGCTCCCTCCCGGACTAGCGGCTCCTACGAGCAGTACTTC.